These 25 T cell receptor beta chains were all obtained from the same sample, sequenced in a study of blood T cell repertoires in COVID-19 (dated by TCRdb to 2018 to 2020). Libraries were built with the immunoSEQ multiplex PCR assay. Imported from immuneACCESS, the table was reduced by TCRdb to in-frame sequences with V and J called. These copies leave out some clones; in studies compared against another copy, an unresolved V gene accounts for under half, and the cause of the remainder is not known. Across this sample there are 150,000 to 200,000 clones, with about 87% seen only once. The ten largest make up around 13% of the sample. The sample comprised peripheral blood. These receptors all stem from a woman between 65 and 79 years old with COVID-19, enrolled during active disease.

The chain recombines TRBV28 with TRBJ1-2, with D maybe TRBD1 (6 bases). Trimming pared 10 bases from V and 5 bases from J, leaving 11 bases between. Germline lookup yields CDR1 MDHEN and CDR2 SYDVKM. This CDR3 region has 11 residues. For the CDR3, the DNA is TGTGCCACCCTGGACAGTTATGGCTACACCTTC. It translates to CATLDSYGYTF.

This clone was recorded at least ten times. This chain connects TRBV21-1 to TRBJ2-7; TRBD1, the table's D call, was not compared with the DNA. TRBV21-1 corresponds to a pseudogene. This CDR3 contains 18 residues. The CDR3 is CASSSRDRVNRSSYEQYF. The DNA for the CDR3 is TGTGCCAGCAGCTCCCGGGACAGGGTTAATCGGAGCTCCTACGAGCAGTACTTC.

The chain links TRBV24-1 to TRBJ2-2; D might be TRBD1 (6 bases). This CDR3 is 16 amino acids long. The V end was cut by 3 bases, the J end by 4 bases, with 14 bases between. Germline values: CDR1 KGHDR, CDR2 SFDVKD. CDR3 residues: CATSDISTGLTGELFF. The CDR3 DNA is TGTGCCACCAGTGATATATCGACAGGACTCACCGGGGAGCTGTTTTTT.

The chain has TRBV28 and TRBJ1-2; the match to TRBD1 covers 8 bases. In germline, CDR1 is MDHEN, CDR2 SYDVKM. The CDR3 covers 14 residues. Trimming at V came to 5 bases and at J to 6 bases, leaving 8 bases not matched to a gene. The CDR3 here is CASSHGQGTDGYTF. The CDR3 DNA sequence: TGTGCCAGCAGTCACGGACAGGGAACGGATGGCTACACCTTC.

The V and J genes are TRBV7-9 and TRBJ1-1, with D possibly TRBD1 on 5 matching bases. V was shortened by 2 bases and J by 5 bases, with 12 bases between the two germline ends. This CDR3 is 14 amino acids long. CDR1 SEHNR and CDR2 FQNEAQ come from the germline V gene (reference sequence). The CDR3 loop reads CASSLQGSRTEAFF. The DNA for the CDR3 is TGTGCCAGCAGCTTACAGGGATCAAGGACTGAAGCTTTCTTT.

The chain links TRBV7-6 to TRBJ2-6; possibly TRBD1 for D (5 bases). Germline V gene lookup returns CDR1 SGHVS and CDR2 FNYEAQ. The CDR3 totals 15 residues. V was shortened by 4 bases and J by 0 bases, with 7 bases between the two germline ends. The CDR3 loop is CASSSTGSGANVLTF. The CDR3 bases are TGTGCCAGCAGCTCTACAGGCTCTGGGGCCAACGTCCTGACTTTC.

This rearrangement joins TRBV3-1 (or the pseudogene TRBV3-2) to TRBJ2-3, with D unresolved. Trimming stripped 0 bases from V and 1 base from J, with 11 bases between. The CDR3 is made up of 16 amino acids. CDR1 and CDR2 from the germline V gene are LGHDT and YNNKEL (reference sequence). Here the CDR3 reads CASSQDEALGTDTQYF. As DNA, the CDR3 is TGTGCCAGCAGCCAAGATGAAGCGTTAGGCACAGATACGCAGTATTTT.

V usage is TRBV7-8 and J usage is TRBJ2-1, with 10 bases aligning to TRBD1. CDR1 is SGHVS, CDR2 FQNEAQ, per germline. With 5 bases clipped from V and 7 bases from J, the junction kept 5 bases outside the gene matches. The CDR3 length is 14 residues. The CDR3 reads CASSAGTGANEQFF. Here the CDR3 DNA reads TGTGCCAGCAGCGCCGGGACAGGGGCGAATGAGCAGTTCTTC.

The chain couples TRBV30 to TRBJ1-3; D gene uncertain. This CDR3 contains 14 residues. V was clipped by 0 bases and J by 0 bases, with 6 bases between them. From germline, CDR1 is GTSNPN and CDR2 SVGIG (reference sequence). This CDR3 is CAWSVSGSGNTIYF. In DNA form, the CDR3 reads TGTGCCTGGAGTGTGTCAGGCTCTGGAAACACCATATATTTT. The whole variable domain, filled in from reference TRBV30 and TRBJ1-3, reads SQTIHQWPATLVQPVGSPLSLECTVEGTSNPNLYWYRQAAGRGLQLLFYSVGIGQISSEVPQNLSASRPQDRQFILSSKKLLLSDSGFYLCAWSVSGSGNTIYFGEGSWLTVV.

This clone has a single count. The chain recombines TRBV21-1 with TRBJ1-2. TRBV21-1 is a recognized pseudogene. The CDR3 is 16 residues long. In nucleotides, the CDR3 is TGTGCCAGCAGCAAAGGTTGCGGGAGCCCCCTCTATGGCTACACCTTC. Its protein product is CASSKGCGSPLYGYTF.

The chain joins TRBV4-1 to TRBJ2-7, with TRBD2 identical over 14 bases. This CDR3 spans 17 amino acids. The V gene end was trimmed by 2 bases and the J gene end by 5 bases; junction bases not matched to a gene: 8. The germline V gene has CDR1 MGHRA and CDR2 YSYEKL. In DNA, the CDR3 is TGCGCCAGCAGCCAACTATGGACTAGCGGGAGGTTCCACGAGCAGTACTTC. Protein: CASSQLWTSGRFHEQYF.

CDR3 region: CSVGQASRGYGYTF. DNA for the CDR3: TGCAGCGTTGGACAGGCGTCGAGGGGCTATGGCTACACCTTC. This rearrangement joins TRBV29-1 to TRBJ1-2, with D perhaps TRBD1 (6 bases). CDR3 length: 14 amino acids. Germline CDR1 and CDR2: SQVTM and ANQGSEA. The V and J ends lost 4 bases and 4 bases respectively, with 16 bases between them.

The V gene is TRBV7-2, the J gene TRBJ1-3, with unresolved D. In germline, CDR1 is SGHTA, CDR2 FQGNSA. V was pared by 5 bases and J by 4 bases, with 6 bases between. This CDR3 has 12 residues. CDR3 region: CASSPVGNTIYF. The CDR3 nucleotides are TGTGCCAGCAGCCCGGTGGGAAACACCATATATTTT.

The rearrangement uses TRBV3-1 (or the pseudogene TRBV3-2) and TRBJ2-1, with D uncertain. Between the trimmed V and J ends, which lost 3 bases and 0 bases, there was a span of 9 bases. The CDR3 is 15 residues long. Germline V lookup: CDR1 LGHDT, CDR2 YNNKEL (reference sequence). CDR3 residues: CASSHWRSSYNEQFF. The CDR3 nucleotides read TGTGCCAGCAGCCACTGGCGGAGCTCCTACAATGAGCAGTTCTTC.

The rearrangement uses TRBV27 and TRBJ2-7; tentatively, D is TRBD1 (6 bases). The length of the CDR3 is 13 residues. V was cut by 2 bases and J by 2 bases, with 7 bases left in between. Germline CDR1 reads MNHEY; CDR2 reads SMNVEV (reference sequence). CDR3 protein: CASSLKGAYEQYF. The CDR3 DNA reads as TGTGCCAGCAGTTTAAAGGGGGCCTACGAGCAGTACTTC.

The chain carries TRBV19 and TRBJ2-3; 9 bases are shared with TRBD2. The germline V gene encodes CDR1 LNHDA and CDR2 SQIVND (reference sequence). Losses at the gene ends were 4 bases for V and 1 base for J; bases not matched to a gene: 3. This CDR3 spans 15 amino acids. Here the CDR3 reads CASSTWTSGTDTQYF. In DNA form, the CDR3 reads TGTGCCAGTAGTACCTGGACTAGCGGCACAGATACGCAGTATTTT.

This chain links TRBV19 with TRBJ2-1; 8 bases align to TRBD2. The CDR3 is 14 residues long. Unmatched junction bases numbered 8, after V lost 10 bases and J lost 3 bases. Germline CDR1 LNHDA, CDR2 SQIVND (reference sequence). For the CDR3, the DNA is TGTGCCACCACAGCGGGAGCTAACTACAATGAGCAGTTCTTC. Amino acids: CATTAGANYNEQFF.

The chain uses TRBV24-1 and TRBJ2-1, with 12 bases identical to TRBD2. This CDR3 comprises 16 residues. CDR1 and CDR2 from the germline V gene are KGHDR and SFDVKD. Trimming cost V 5 bases and J 4 bases; bases outside gene matches: 5. Here the CDR3 reads CATSGASGRVYNEQFF. The CDR3 region has the DNA TGTGCCACCAGTGGGGCTAGCGGGAGGGTTTACAATGAGCAGTTCTTC.

The V and J genes are TRBV18 and TRBJ1-5; 8 bases fit TRBD1. Germline V gene lookup returns CDR1 KGHSH and CDR2 LQKENI. This CDR3 spans 16 amino acids. After removal of 3 bases from V and 2 bases from J, the junction contained 6 bases not matched to a gene. CDR3 sequence reads: CASSPFTTGGNQPQHF. CDR3 bases: TGTGCCAGCTCACCGTTCACGACAGGGGGCAATCAGCCCCAGCATTTT.

The chain employs TRBV4-1 and TRBJ1-1, with 8 bases that match TRBD1. Germline assignment: CDR1 MGHRA and CDR2 YSYEKL. The CDR3 contains 16 residues. V lost 3 bases to trimming and J lost 4 bases; unmatched junction nucleotides: 10. In nucleotides, the CDR3 is TGCGCCAGCAGCCAGACCCAGGGGGCTAGTTTCACTGAAGCTTTCTTT. Translated, it gives CASSQTQGASFTEAFF.

The V gene is TRBV19, the J gene TRBJ1-2; 9 bases align to TRBD1. The V gene end was trimmed by 5 bases and the J gene end by 2 bases; junction bases not matched to a gene: 6. Germline CDR1 reads LNHDA; CDR2 reads SQIVND (reference sequence). This CDR3 has 15 residues. The CDR3 bases are TGTGCCAGTAGTCCGGTGGGGACAGGGAACTATGGCTACACCTTC. Protein: CASSPVGTGNYGYTF.

The rearrangement joins TRBV6-2 or TRBV6-3 to TRBJ2-3, with no clear D. The CDR3 sequence is 14 residues long. The V end lost 0 bases, the J end lost 5 bases, and 9 bases lay between the germline ends. CDR1 is MNHEY and CDR2 is SVGEGT in the germline V gene. CDR3 amino acids: CASSYSRSLDTQYF. Written as DNA, the CDR3 is TGTGCCAGCAGTTACTCGAGGAGTTTAGATACGCAGTATTTT.

The chain has TRBV27 and TRBJ1-5; no definite D call. Trimming left V 3 bases short and J 7 bases short, with 13 bases between. Germline CDR1 is MNHEY and CDR2 is SMNVEV (reference sequence). This CDR3 has 14 residues. CDR3 protein: CASSLTLAGQPQHF. The CDR3 DNA is TGTGCCAGCAGTTTGACTCTAGCCGGCCAGCCCCAGCATTTT.

For the CDR3, the DNA is TGTGCCAGCTCACCACAAGAAGAGGGCACTGAAGCTTTCTTT. Translated: CASSPQEEGTEAFF. The chain has TRBV18 and TRBJ1-1; D is uncertain. This CDR3 comprises 14 residues. Trimming removed 1 base at V and 4 bases at J, with 10 bases between. CDR1 and CDR2 from the germline V gene are KGHSH and LQKENI.

This sequence joins TRBV7-9 and TRBJ1-4, with D unclear. This CDR3 spans 14 amino acids. Germline CDR1 SEHNR, CDR2 FQNEAQ (reference sequence). Trimming took 0 bases from V and 7 from J, leaving 9 bases between them. CDR3 DNA: TGTGCCAGCAGCTTAGCCAGGTCGACTGAAAAACTGTTTTTT. This encodes CASSLARSTEKLFF.